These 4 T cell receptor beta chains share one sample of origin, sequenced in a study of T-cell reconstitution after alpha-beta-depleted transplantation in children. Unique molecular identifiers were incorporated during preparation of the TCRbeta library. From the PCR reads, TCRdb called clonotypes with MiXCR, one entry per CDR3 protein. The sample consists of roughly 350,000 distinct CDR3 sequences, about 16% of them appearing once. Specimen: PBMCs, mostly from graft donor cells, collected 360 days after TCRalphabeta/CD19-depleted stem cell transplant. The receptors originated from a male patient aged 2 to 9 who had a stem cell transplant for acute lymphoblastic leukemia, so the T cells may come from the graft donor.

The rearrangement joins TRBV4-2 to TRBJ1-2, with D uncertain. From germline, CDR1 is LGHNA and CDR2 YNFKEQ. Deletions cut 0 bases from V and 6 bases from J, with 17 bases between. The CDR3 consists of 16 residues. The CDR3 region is CASSQEPEVRVHGYTF. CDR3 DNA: TGTGCCAGCAGCCAAGAGCCCGAGGTCCGGGTACATGGCTACACCTTC.

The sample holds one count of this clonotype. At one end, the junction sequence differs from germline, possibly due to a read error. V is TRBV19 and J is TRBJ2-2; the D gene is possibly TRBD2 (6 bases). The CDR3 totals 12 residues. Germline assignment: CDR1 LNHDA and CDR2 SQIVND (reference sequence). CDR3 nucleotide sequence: TGTGCCAGTAGTATGGGTGTAGGGGAGGTGTTTTTT. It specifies CASSMGVGEVFF.

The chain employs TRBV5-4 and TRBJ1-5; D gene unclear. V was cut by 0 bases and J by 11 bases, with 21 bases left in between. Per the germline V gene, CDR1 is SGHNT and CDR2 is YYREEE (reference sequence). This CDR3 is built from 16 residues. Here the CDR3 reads CASSLEGRHSLDAQHF. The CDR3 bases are TGTGCCAGCAGCTTGGAGGGCAGACACAGCCTTGACGCCCAGCATTTT.

CDR3 DNA: TGCAGTGCTACCCAGACAGGGTTGGGCTACGAGCAGTACTTC. It yields the protein CSATQTGLGYEQYF. The chain is built from TRBV20-1 and TRBJ2-7; TRBD1 matches at 7 bases. Germline CDR1 reads DFQATT; CDR2 reads SNEGSKA (reference sequence). Germline trimming cut 4 bases from V and 3 bases from J; bases unmatched to any gene: 9. CDR3 length: 14 amino acids.